The clone carrying this TCR beta chain was counted only a few times. Its antigen is still unknown. The entry originates in a study of T cell responses to AZD1222 COVID-19 vaccine. Whole-study results and caveats: Just a handful of AZD1222 recipients tested seropositive at baseline. A reported finding is that nearly half of spike-specific TCRs target unmutated variant regions. Samples come after the peak T cell response, not at day 14. At 160-218 and 743-854, vaccine-associated CD4 TCRs were dominant, and they spanned spike.

V was pared by 6 bases and J by 7 bases, with 15 bases between. This CDR3 has 13 amino acids. The germline V gene encodes CDR1 LGHDT and CDR2 YNNKEL (reference sequence). The data were produced by immunoSEQ multiplex PCR, yet TCRdb's version contains in-frame clones alone and is incomplete. The profile shows roughly 120,000 clones, approximately 83% of them singletons. Here the sequenced sample was peripheral blood, taken on day 0 of MenACWY control vaccination. The V and J genes are TRBV3-1 (or the pseudogene TRBV3-2) and TRBJ1-1; weak D call: TRBD1 (5 bases). This clonotype was obtained from an adult in good health. The chain's CDR3 is CASRGSRRGEAFF. The CDR3 nucleotides are TGTGCCAGCAGAGGGTCTAGGAGGGGTGAAGCTTTCTTT.